The sequence of this T cell receptor (beta chain) was determined in a study of blood T cells in healthy people across ages. Study-wide findings and caveats: Using unsorted PBMCs precluded a conclusive naive versus antigen-experienced comparison. Compared with aged donors, long-lived donors showed fewer expanded clones, suggesting selection.

Per-sample PBMC isolation yielded at least 6.5 million cells. The use of a sample-barcoded 5' primer and a J-beta primer mix characterized a second PCR of roughly 7 to 12 cycles. Each cDNA molecule received a tag from a template-switch adaptor that had 12 random nucleotides. TCRdb fed the 5' RACE reads into MiXCR, producing one record per CDR3 protein. Of roughly 1,300,000 distinct CDR3 sequences in the sample, approximately 59% were seen once. Details on this clonotype: Its target is not known.

The germline gives CDR1 DFQATT, CDR2 SNEGSKA (reference sequence). The CDR3 spans 14 residues. J gave up 7 bases and V 3 bases, and 9 bases lay outside the gene matches. This receptor was taken from a man between 18 and 35 years old in good health. The sequencing sample was made of blood. This rearrangement joins TRBV20-1 to TRBJ1-5, with 7 nucleotides matching TRBD1. The CDR3 here is CSASRRGSGQPQHF. The CDR3 bases are TGCAGTGCTAGTCGCAGGGGGTCAGGACAGCCCCAGCATTTT.